Listed below are T cell receptor beta chains from one sample, sequenced in a study of T cells in Graves' hyperthyroidism and ophthalmopathy. TCRdb fed the multiplex PCR reads into MiXCR, producing one record per CDR3 protein. Of about 400,000 distinct CDR3 sequences detected, approximately 14% appear once; the ten largest clones hold about 5%. Sequencing was carried out using blood. These receptors were collected from a woman aged 18-30 years with Graves' hyperthyroidism. Both conserved end residues are part of each CDR3. A D gene is named only where the DNA matches it firmly. Size values are once, few and many counts, or a class for expanded clones, and some rows have none.

TRBJ2-2,TRBV11-3,many,-,CASSSTIAGNTGELFF
TRBJ2-5,TRBV20-1,many,-,CSARGTWGTQYF
TRBJ2-7,TRBV5-4,-,-,CASSLNVAYEQYF
TRBJ2-3,TRBV19,-,TRBD1,CASRGQGEGTQYF
TRBJ2-7,TRBV3-1,-,TRBD2,CASSQVSGGPYEQYF
TRBJ2-5,TRBV7-9,many,TRBD2,CASSAIAGGGETQYF
TRBJ2-1,TRBV19,few,-,CASSISSGVIYNEQFF
TRBJ1-2,TRBV5-5,many,-,CASSLSFGNYGYTF
TRBJ2-5,TRBV10-3,many,TRBD2,CASRKHETGGGRLAGQETQYF
TRBJ2-3,TRBV10-2,many,TRBD2,CASSGGGLVRGTDTQYF
TRBJ2-5,TRBV20-1,-,TRBD2,CSARDNGRAAETQYF
TRBJ2-3,TRBV7-2,many,-,CASSFRASPDTQYF
TRBJ1-1,TRBV12-3/TRBV12-4,many,-,CASRQPPGKGSNTEAFF
TRBJ2-7,TRBV10-3,few,TRBD2,CAISESRLAGGTGEQYF
TRBJ1-2,TRBV30,-,-,CAWNRRSYGYTF
TRBJ1-3,TRBV12-3/TRBV12-4,many,TRBD1,CASSPGQGESGNTIYF
TRBJ2-7,TRBV29-1,-,TRBD1,CSVETGLVHEQYF
TRBJ2-1,TRBV19,-,TRBD1,CASSVGTGGEQFF
TRBJ2-3,TRBV6-1,-,-,CASSGSEGGASTDTQYF
TRBJ1-4,TRBV27,-,-,CASSFQGIEGEKLFF
TRBJ2-7,TRBV15,many,-,CATSRVQSYEQYF
TRBJ2-1,TRBV15,many,TRBD2,CATSRDSGIYNEQFF
TRBJ2-5,TRBV6-5,few,TRBD2,CASTTSGSSETQYF
TRBJ2-7,TRBV12-3/TRBV12-4,few,-,CASSPLAVLYEQYF
TRBJ2-7,TRBV2,-,TRBD2,CATAFNGLASAEQYF
TRBJ1-5,TRBV19,-,-,CASSIIGQGYQPQHF
TRBJ1-1,TRBV6-2/TRBV6-3,many,-,CASSSRGMGTEAFF
TRBJ2-5,TRBV5-4,many,-,CASSLDGSLGTQYF